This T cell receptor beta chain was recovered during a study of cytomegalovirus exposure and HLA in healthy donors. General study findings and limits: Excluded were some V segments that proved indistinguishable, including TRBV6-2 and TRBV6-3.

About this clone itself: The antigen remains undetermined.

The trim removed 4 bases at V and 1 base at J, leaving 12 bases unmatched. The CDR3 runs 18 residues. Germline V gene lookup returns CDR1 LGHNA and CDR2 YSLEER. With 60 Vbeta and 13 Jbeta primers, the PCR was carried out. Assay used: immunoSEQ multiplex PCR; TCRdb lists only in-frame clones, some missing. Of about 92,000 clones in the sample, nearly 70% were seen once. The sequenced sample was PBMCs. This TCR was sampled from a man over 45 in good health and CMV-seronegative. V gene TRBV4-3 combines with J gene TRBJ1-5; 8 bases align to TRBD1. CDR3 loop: CASSLSGTGGTSNQPQHF. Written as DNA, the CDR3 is TGCGCCAGCAGCCTCTCCGGGACAGGAGGTACCAGCAATCAGCCCCAGCATTTT.